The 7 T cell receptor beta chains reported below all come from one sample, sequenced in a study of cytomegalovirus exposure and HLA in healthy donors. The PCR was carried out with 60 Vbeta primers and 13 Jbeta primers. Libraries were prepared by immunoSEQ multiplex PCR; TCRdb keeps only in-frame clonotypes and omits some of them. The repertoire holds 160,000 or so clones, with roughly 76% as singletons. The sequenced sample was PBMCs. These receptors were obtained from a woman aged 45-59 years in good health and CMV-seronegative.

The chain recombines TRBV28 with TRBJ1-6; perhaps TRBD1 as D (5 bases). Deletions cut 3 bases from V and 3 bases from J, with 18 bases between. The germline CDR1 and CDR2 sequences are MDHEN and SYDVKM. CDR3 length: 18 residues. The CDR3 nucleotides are TGTGCCAGCAGTTTGAGCCTCAGACAGAGCAACTATAATTCACCCCTCCACTTT. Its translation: CASSLSLRQSNYNSPLHF. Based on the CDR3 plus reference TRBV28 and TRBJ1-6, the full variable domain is DVKVTQSSRYLVKRTGEKVFLECVQDMDHENMFWYRQDPGLGLRLIYFSYDVKMKEKGDIPEGYSVSREKKERFSLILESASTNQTSMYLCASSLSLRQSNYNSPLHFGNGTRLTVT.

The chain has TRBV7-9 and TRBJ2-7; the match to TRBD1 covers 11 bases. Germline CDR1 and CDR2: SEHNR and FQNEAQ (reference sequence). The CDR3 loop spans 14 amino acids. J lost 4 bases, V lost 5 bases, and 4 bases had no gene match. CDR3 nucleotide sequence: TGTGCCAGCAGCCTAGGACAGGGGGCTTACGAGCAGTACTTC. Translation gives CASSLGQGAYEQYF.

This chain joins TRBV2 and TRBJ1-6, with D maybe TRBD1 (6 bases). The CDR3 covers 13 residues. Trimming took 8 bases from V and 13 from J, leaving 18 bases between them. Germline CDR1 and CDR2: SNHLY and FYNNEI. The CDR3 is CASGTSLFVPLHF. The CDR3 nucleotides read TGTGCCAGCGGGACATCCTTATTCGTGCCCCTCCACTTT.

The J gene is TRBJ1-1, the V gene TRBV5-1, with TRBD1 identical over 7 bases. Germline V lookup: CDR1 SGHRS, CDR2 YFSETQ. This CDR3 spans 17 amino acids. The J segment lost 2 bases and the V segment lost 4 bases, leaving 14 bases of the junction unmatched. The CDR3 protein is CASSPRQGSPDNTEAFF. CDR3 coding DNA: TGCGCCAGCAGCCCGCGACAGGGTTCCCCAGATAACACTGAAGCTTTCTTT.

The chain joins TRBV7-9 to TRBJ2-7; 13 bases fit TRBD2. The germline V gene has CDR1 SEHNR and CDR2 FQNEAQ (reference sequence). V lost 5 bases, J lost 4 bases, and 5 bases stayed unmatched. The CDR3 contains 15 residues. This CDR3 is CASSGRTSGSYEQYF. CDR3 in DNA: TGTGCCAGCAGCGGCCGGACTAGCGGGAGTTACGAGCAGTACTTC.

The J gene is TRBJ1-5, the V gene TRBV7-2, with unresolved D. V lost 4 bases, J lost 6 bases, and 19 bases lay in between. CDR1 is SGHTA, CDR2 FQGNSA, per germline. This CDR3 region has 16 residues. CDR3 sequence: CASSSSLAGSGQPQHF. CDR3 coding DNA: TGTGCCAGCAGCTCCTCTCTCGCGGGGTCGGGTCAGCCCCAGCATTTT.

The CDR3 reads CASSILGGNTEAFF. As DNA, the CDR3 is TGTGCCAGTAGTATTTTGGGGGGGAACACTGAAGCTTTCTTT. V usage is TRBV19 and J usage is TRBJ1-1; perhaps TRBD1 as D (5 bases). The germline V gene has CDR1 LNHDA and CDR2 SQIVND (reference sequence). Trimming removed 3 bases at V and 1 base at J, with 9 bases between. The CDR3 is 14 amino acids.